This T cell receptor beta chain was obtained from a study of blood T cell repertoires in COVID-19 (dated by TCRdb to about 2020). Background on the whole study: Samples covering the acute and convalescent phases of COVID-19 were provided by collaborators in the United States, Italy and Spain. Nearly every sample came with metadata listing a de-identified subject ID, COVID-19 status, age in years and sex. A freely available public database, intended as a resource for researchers studying the immune response to SARS-CoV-2, is where the repertoires were released. Where available, HLA class I and class II types were obtained from metadata supplied by the sample provider rather than from assay-based typing. The dataset comprised deeply sampled blood TCRbeta repertoires from subjects exposed to, actively infected with, or recovered from COVID-19. Samples came from the ongoing ImmuneRACE study (first 160 participants) plus 1,254 subjects from 6 global collaborators. The material from the prospective study consisted of cDNA or gDNA derived from T cells, B-cell-depleted T cells, or PBMCs. What the work shows at the level of the full study, not this receptor alone: How much clinical and demographic metadata was included differed by source and by participant, and the metadata was provided uncurated.

In regard to this clone: The antigen this receptor binds is unknown. Per-nucleotide qualities are absent, and no much larger clonotype sits a single base away.

Participants in the prospective study were enrolled through a virtual design, were aged roughly 18 to 100 years, and lived in roughly 26 United States geographic areas. To assign participants to cohorts, the prospective study relied on clinical history that participants themselves reported in a screening survey and a study questionnaire. Recovered participants in ImmuneRACE Cohort 3 were defined by two consecutive negative NP/OP PCR tests, clearance by a healthcare professional, or resolution of symptoms. In the prospective study, mobile phlebotomists collected whole blood, serum and a nasopharyngeal or oropharyngeal swab from each participant. Additional blood draws and questionnaires over an approximately 2-month period could optionally be provided by prospective study participants. Prospective study blood samples were shipped either frozen or at room temperature before DNA extraction. TCRbeta CDR3 regions were amplified from genomic DNA using the immunoSEQ Assay, a bias-controlled multiplex PCR. The authors' analysis ran thus. The number of nucleated cells in each sample was estimated by amplification of reference gene primers within the assay. Sequence reads were collapsed and filtered to measure the absolute abundance of every unique TCRbeta CDR3 rearrangement. For each sample, productive Simpson clonality was calculated by taking the square root of Simpson's diversity index across productive rearrangements. Drawn from immuneACCESS, this table holds only the in-frame rearrangements with V and J called that TCRdb kept. Clones are partly lost; checked studies trace under half to an unresolved V gene and leave the rest unexplained. The DNA gave D and trimming, while V, J and clone size come from that table. The table for this sample lists roughly 500,000 clones; roughly nine tenths of them were counted only once. 8.3% of the sample rests with the top ten.

From its cysteine to its phenylalanine, the CDR3 spans 14 amino acids. CDR3 DNA only is kept here, 42 bases in frame from base 1. This sequence uses TRBV12-1 and TRBJ2-2; the table names TRBD2, a call not compared with the DNA. TRBV12-1 is noted as a pseudogene. The sequenced material came from PBMCs or T cells enriched from blood (not recorded which). The clonotype comes from a woman between 55 and 75 years old who had recovered from COVID-19. The DNA reads as follows: TGTGCCAGCAGCTTTGTTACTGCCACCGGGGAGCTGTTTTTT. It specifies CASSFVTATGELFF.